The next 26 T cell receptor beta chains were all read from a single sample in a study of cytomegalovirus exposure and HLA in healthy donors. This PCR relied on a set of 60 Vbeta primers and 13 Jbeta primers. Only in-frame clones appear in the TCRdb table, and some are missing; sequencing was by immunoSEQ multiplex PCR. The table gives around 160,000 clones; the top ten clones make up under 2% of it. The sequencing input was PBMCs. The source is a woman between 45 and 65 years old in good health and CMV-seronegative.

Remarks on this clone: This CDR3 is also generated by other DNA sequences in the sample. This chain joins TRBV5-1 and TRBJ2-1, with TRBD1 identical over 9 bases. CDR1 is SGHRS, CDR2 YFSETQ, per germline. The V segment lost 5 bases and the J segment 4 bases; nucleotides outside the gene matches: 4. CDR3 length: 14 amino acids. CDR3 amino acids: CASSGGTGYNEQFF. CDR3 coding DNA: TGCGCCAGCAGTGGGGGGACAGGGTACAATGAGCAGTTCTTC. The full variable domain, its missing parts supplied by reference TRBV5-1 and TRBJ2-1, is KAGVTQTPRYLIKTRGQQVTLSCSPISGHRSVSWYQQTPGQGLQFLFEYFSETQRNKGNFPGRFSGRQFSNSRSEMNVSTLELGDSALYLCASSGGTGYNEQFFGPGTRLTVL.

CDR3 sequence: CASSMAEPYYGYTF. The CDR3 DNA is TGTGCCAGTAGTATGGCGGAACCCTACTATGGCTACACCTTC. The gene calls are TRBV19 and TRBJ1-2; D is unresolved. CDR1 and CDR2 from the germline V gene are LNHDA and SQIVND (reference sequence). This CDR3 contains 14 residues. Trimming stripped 3 bases from V and 3 bases from J, with 11 bases between.

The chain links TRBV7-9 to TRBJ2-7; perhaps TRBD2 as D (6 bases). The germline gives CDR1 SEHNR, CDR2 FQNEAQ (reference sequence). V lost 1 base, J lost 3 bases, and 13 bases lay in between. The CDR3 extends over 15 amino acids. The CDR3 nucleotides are TGTGCCAGCAGCTTAGGTCGGGGGTATCTCTACGAGCAGTACTTC. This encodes CASSLGRGYLYEQYF.

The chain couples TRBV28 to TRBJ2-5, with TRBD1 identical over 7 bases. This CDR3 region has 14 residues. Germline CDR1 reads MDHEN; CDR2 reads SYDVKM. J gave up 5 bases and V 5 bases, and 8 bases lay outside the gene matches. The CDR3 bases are TGTGCCAGCAGTCGGGACAGCCCACGGGAGACCCAGTACTTC. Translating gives CASSRDSPRETQYF.

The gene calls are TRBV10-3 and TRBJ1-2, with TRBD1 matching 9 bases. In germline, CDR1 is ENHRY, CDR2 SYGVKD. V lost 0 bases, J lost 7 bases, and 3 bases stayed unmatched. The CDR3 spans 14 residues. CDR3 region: CAISESTGGIGYTF. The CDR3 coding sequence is TGTGCCATCAGTGAGTCGACAGGGGGAATTGGCTACACCTTC.

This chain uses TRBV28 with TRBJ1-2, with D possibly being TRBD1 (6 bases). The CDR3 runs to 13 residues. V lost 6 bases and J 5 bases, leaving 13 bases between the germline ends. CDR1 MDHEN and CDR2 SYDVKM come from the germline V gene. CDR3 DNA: TGTGCCAGCAGCAGGGGCGGTGGGTATGGCTACACCTTC. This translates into CASSRGGGYGYTF.

The CDR3, as DNA: TGTGCCAGCAGCGTAGATGGGGCTGACAATGAGCAGTTCTTC. It yields the protein CASSVDGADNEQFF. The chain couples TRBV9 to TRBJ2-1, with a weak D call TRBD1 (5 bases). This CDR3 spans 14 amino acids. Germline V gives CDR1 SGDLS, CDR2 YYNGEE. Trimming cost V 0 bases and J 5 bases, with 9 bases left between them.

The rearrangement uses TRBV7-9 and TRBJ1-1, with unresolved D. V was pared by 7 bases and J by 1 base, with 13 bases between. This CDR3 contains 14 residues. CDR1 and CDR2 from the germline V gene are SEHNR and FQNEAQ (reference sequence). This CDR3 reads CASIEGERNTEAFF. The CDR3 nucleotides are TGTGCCAGCATCGAAGGAGAAAGGAACACTGAAGCTTTCTTT.

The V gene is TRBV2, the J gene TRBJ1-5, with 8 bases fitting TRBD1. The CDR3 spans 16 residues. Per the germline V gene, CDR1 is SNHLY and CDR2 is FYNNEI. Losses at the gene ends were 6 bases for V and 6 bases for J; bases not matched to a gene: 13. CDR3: CASRDFRGQVGQPQHF. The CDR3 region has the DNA TGTGCCAGCAGGGATTTCAGGGGGCAGGTCGGTCAGCCCCAGCATTTT.

CDR3: CASRKDGGFLDSPLHF. DNA of the CDR3: TGCGCCAGCCGCAAGGACGGGGGGTTTTTAGATTCACCCCTCCACTTT. The V and J genes are TRBV4-1 and TRBJ1-6, with D maybe TRBD1 (5 bases). Germline V CDR1 and CDR2: MGHRA, YSYEKL. The CDR3 consists of 16 residues. Trimming removed 8 bases at V and 8 bases at J, with 22 bases between.

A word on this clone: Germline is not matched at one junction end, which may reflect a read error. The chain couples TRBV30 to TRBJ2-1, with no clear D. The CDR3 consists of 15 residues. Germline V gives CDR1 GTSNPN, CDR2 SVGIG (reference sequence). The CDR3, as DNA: TGTGCCCGGAGTGAACGTTCGAGAGGTGGCAATGAGCAGTTCTTC. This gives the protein CARSERSRGGNEQFF.

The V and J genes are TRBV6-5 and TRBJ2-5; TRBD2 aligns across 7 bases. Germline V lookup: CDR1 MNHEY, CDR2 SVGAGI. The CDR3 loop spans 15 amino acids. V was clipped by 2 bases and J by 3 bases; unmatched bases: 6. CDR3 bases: TGTGCCAGCAGTTACGGCCTGGGGGGGAAAGAGACCCAGTACTTC. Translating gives CASSYGLGGKETQYF.

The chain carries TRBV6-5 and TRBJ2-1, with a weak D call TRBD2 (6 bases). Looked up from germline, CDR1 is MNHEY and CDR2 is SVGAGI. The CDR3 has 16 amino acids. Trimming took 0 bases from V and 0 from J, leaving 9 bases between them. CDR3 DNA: TGTGCCAGCAGTTACTCGGCGGGAAGCTCCTACAATGAGCAGTTCTTC. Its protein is CASSYSAGSSYNEQFF.

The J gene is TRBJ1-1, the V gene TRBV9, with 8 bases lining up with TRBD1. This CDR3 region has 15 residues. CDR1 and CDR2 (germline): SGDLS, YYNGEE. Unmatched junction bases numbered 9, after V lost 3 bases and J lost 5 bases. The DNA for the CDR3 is TGTGCCAGCAGCGCACCGACAGGGGATCTTACTGAAGCTTTCTTT. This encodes CASSAPTGDLTEAFF.

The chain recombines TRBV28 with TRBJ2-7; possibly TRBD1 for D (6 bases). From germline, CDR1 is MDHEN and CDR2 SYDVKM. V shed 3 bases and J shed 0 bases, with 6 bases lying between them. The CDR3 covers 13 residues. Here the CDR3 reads CASSLDSSYEQYF. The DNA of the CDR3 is TGTGCCAGCAGTTTGGACAGCTCCTACGAGCAGTACTTC.

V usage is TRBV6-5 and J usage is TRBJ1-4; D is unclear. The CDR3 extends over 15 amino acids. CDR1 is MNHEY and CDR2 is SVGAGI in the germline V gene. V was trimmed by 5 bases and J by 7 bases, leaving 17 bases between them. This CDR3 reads CASSPHLLRGEKLFF. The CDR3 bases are TGTGCCAGCAGTCCCCATCTTTTAAGAGGTGAAAAACTGTTTTTT.

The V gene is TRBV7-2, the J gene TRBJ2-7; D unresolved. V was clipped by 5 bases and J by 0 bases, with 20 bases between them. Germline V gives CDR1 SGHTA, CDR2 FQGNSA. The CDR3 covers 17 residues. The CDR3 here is CASSVRNGPAASYEQYF. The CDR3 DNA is TGTGCCAGCAGCGTTAGGAATGGGCCAGCCGCCTCCTACGAGCAGTACTTC.

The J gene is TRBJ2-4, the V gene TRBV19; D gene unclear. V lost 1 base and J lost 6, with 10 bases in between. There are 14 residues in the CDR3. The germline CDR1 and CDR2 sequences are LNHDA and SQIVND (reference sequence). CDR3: CASSIAGAANIQYF. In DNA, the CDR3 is TGTGCCAGTAGTATAGCTGGCGCGGCAAACATTCAGTACTTC.

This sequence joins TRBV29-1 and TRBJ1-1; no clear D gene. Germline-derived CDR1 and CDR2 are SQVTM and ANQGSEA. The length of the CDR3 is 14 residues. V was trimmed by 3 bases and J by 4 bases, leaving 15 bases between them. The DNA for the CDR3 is TGCAGCGTTGATGGGAGAGGCAGAATCACTGAAGCTTTCTTT. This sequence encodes CSVDGRGRITEAFF.

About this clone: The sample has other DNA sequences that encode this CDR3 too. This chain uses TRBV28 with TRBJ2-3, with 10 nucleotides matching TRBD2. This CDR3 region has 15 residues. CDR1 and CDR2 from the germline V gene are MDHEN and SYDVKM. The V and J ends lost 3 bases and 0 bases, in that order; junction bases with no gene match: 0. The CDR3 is CASSLTSGSTDTQYF. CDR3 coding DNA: TGTGCCAGCAGTTTGACTAGCGGGAGCACAGATACGCAGTATTTT. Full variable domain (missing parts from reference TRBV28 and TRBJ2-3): DVKVTQSSRYLVKRTGEKVFLECVQDMDHENMFWYRQDPGLGLRLIYFSYDVKMKEKGDIPEGYSVSREKKERFSLILESASTNQTSMYLCASSLTSGSTDTQYFGPGTRLTVL.

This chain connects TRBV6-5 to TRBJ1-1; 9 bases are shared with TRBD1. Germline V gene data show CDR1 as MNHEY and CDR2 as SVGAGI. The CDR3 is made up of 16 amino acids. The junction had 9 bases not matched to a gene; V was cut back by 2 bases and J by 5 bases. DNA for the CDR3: TGTGCCAGCAGTTACCAGACAGGGGGGATCGATACTGAAGCTTTCTTT. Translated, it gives CASSYQTGGIDTEAFF.

DNA for the CDR3: TGTGCCAGCAGCTTATTGGGACTAGCAGCCTACGAGCAGTACTTC. Amino acid sequence: CASSLLGLAAYEQYF. The V gene is TRBV13, the J gene TRBJ2-7, with 9 bases matching TRBD2. CDR1 is PRHDT, CDR2 FYEKMQ, per germline (reference sequence). This CDR3 is built from 15 residues. With V trimmed by 2 bases and J by 2 bases, 4 bases remained unmatched.

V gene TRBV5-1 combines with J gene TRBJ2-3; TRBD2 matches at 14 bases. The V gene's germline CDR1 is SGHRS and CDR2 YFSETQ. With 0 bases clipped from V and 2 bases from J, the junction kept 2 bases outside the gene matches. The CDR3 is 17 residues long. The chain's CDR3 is CASSLGLAGGYTDTQYF. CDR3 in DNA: TGCGCCAGCAGCTTGGGACTAGCGGGAGGGTACACAGATACGCAGTATTTT.

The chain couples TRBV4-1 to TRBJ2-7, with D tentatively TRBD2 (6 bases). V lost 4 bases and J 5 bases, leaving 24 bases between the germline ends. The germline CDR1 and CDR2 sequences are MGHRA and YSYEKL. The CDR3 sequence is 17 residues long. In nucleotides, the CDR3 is TGCGCCAGCAGCCTAGCCCTCGCGACGGGGGAGGTCAACGAGCAGTACTTC. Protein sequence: CASSLALATGEVNEQYF.

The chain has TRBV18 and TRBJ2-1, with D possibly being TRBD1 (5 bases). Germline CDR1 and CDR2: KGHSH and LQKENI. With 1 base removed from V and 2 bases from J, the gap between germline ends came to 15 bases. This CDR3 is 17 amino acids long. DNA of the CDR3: TGTGCCAGCTCACCACGGCGCCAGGGCCCCACCTACAATGAGCAGTTCTTC. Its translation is CASSPRRQGPTYNEQFF.

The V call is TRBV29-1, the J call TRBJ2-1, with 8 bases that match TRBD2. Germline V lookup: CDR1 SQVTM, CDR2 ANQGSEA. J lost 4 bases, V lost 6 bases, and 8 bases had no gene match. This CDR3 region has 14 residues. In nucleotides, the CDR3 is TGCAGCGTCCCTGTGCCGGGGGGGTACAATGAGCAGTTCTTC. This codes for CSVPVPGGYNEQFF.